Shown below are 16 T cell receptor beta chains from a single sample sequenced in a study of cytomegalovirus exposure and HLA in healthy donors. The PCR contained 60 Vbeta and 13 Jbeta primers. Clones were read by immunoSEQ multiplex PCR, and TCRdb kept only the in-frame ones, dropping some. The repertoire holds about 160,000 clones, approximately 80% seen once, with about 1.3% in the top ten. Sequenced sample: PBMCs. These receptors were collected from a man between 25 and 39 years old in good health and CMV-seronegative.

The chain has TRBV7-9 and TRBJ1-1, with TRBD1 as a possible D gene (5 bases). Looked up from germline, CDR1 is SEHNR and CDR2 is FQNEAQ (reference sequence). The CDR3 extends over 15 amino acids. Trimming removed 2 bases from V and 4 bases from J, with 14 bases in between. CDR3 sequence (DNA): TGTGCCAGCAGCTTATCCAGGGATTCCCTCACTGAAGCTTTCTTT. It codes for CASSLSRDSLTEAFF.

The chain employs TRBV28 and TRBJ1-5; maybe TRBD1 (5 bases). The V end was cut by 6 bases, the J end by 7 bases, with 19 bases between. This CDR3 has 15 amino acids. Germline V CDR1 and CDR2: MDHEN, SYDVKM. In DNA, the CDR3 is TGTGCCAGCAGAGACCAGAGTCAGGGTTGGCAGCCCCAGCATTTT. It is translated as CASRDQSQGWQPQHF.

This chain uses TRBV7-9 with TRBJ1-3; D remains ambiguous. The V gene lost 4 bases and the J gene lost 2 bases, with 15 bases spanning the gap. This CDR3 is 16 amino acids long. Germline CDR1 is SEHNR and CDR2 is FQNEAQ (reference sequence). CDR3 amino acids: CASSSPSGRTGNTIYF. CDR3 DNA: TGTGCCAGCAGCTCTCCGTCAGGAAGAACTGGAAACACCATATATTTT. The whole variable domain, filled in from reference TRBV7-9 and TRBJ1-3, reads DTGVSQNPRHKITKRGQNVTFRCDPISEHNRLYWYRQTLGQGPEFLTYFQNEAQLEKSRLLSDRFSAERPKGSFSTLEIQRTEQGDSAMYLCASSSPSGRTGNTIYFGEGSWLTVV.

The chain couples TRBV25-1 to TRBJ1-1; D gene unclear. CDR3 length equals 12 residues. In germline, CDR1 is MGHDK, CDR2 SYGVNS. Deletions cut 7 bases from V and 3 bases from J, with 9 bases between. CDR3 coding DNA: TGTGCCAGCACCGCGGCCCACACTGAAGCTTTCTTT. Its protein product is CASTAAHTEAFF.

Only a few counts were recorded for this clone. The chain has TRBV28 and TRBJ2-7, with TRBD1 identical over 7 bases. V was clipped by 7 bases and J by 6 bases; unmatched bases: 12. Germline V gene sequence: CDR1 MDHEN, CDR2 SYDVKM. This CDR3 spans 14 amino acids. The CDR3 here is CASTDRQGPFEQYF. The CDR3, as DNA: TGTGCCAGCACCGACAGACAGGGCCCGTTCGAGCAGTACTTC.

The chain is built from TRBV9 and TRBJ2-7; TRBD1 aligns across 9 bases. Per germline, CDR1 SGDLS and CDR2 YYNGEE. After removal of 3 bases from V and 4 bases from J, the junction contained 8 bases not matched to a gene. This CDR3 contains 15 residues. This CDR3 is CASSEGGTGKYEQYF. The DNA of the CDR3 is TGTGCCAGCAGCGAGGGCGGGACAGGGAAATACGAGCAGTACTTC. Full variable domain (rest looked up from reference TRBV9 and TRBJ2-7): DSGVTQTPKHLITATGQRVTLRCSPRSGDLSVYWYQQSLDQGLQFLIQYYNGEERAKGNILERFSAQQFPDLHSELNLSSLELGDSALYFCASSEGGTGKYEQYFGPGTRLTVT.

This clone was seen once. The rearrangement joins TRBV10-3 to TRBJ2-7; TRBD1 agrees at 7 bases. This CDR3 spans 14 amino acids. Germline V CDR1 and CDR2: ENHRY, SYGVKD. With V trimmed by 7 bases and J by 3 bases, 9 bases remained unmatched. DNA for the CDR3: TGTGCCATCACCCCCGGGACAGTAGACTACGAGCAGTACTTC. It yields the protein CAITPGTVDYEQYF.

The gene calls are TRBV5-1 and TRBJ2-2; a possible D gene is TRBD1 (6 bases). Germline V lookup: CDR1 SGHRS, CDR2 YFSETQ. V was shortened by 4 bases and J by 3 bases, with 10 bases between the two germline ends. The CDR3 has 14 amino acids. The CDR3 here is CASSPQGYTGELFF. The CDR3 coding sequence is TGCGCCAGCAGCCCGCAGGGGTACACCGGGGAGCTGTTTTTT.

This rearrangement joins TRBV2 to TRBJ2-1; TRBD1 might be the D (6 bases). With 5 bases removed from V and 0 bases from J, the gap between germline ends came to 11 bases. The CDR3 runs 15 residues. The germline V gene encodes CDR1 SNHLY and CDR2 FYNNEI. CDR3 residues: CASSRQESSYNEQFF. DNA of the CDR3: TGTGCCAGCAGTCGACAGGAAAGCTCCTACAATGAGCAGTTCTTC.

The V call is TRBV2, the J call TRBJ2-5; 8 positions agree with TRBD1. The CDR3 is 14 residues long. Germline CDR1 is SNHLY and CDR2 is FYNNEI. V was pared by 3 bases and J by 4 bases, with 4 bases of the junction left unmatched. The CDR3, as DNA: TGTGCCAGCAGTGACTCGACAGGGGTAGAGACCCAGTACTTC. Residues: CASSDSTGVETQYF.

This clone was seen once. This chain links TRBV28 with TRBJ2-7; TRBD1 matches 7 bases. With 3 bases clipped from V and 3 bases from J, the junction kept 5 bases outside the gene matches. CDR1 is MDHEN, CDR2 SYDVKM, per germline. The CDR3 runs to 14 residues. DNA of the CDR3: TGTGCCAGCAGTTTGGTAGGGGGCAGCTACGAGCAGTACTTC. Its protein product is CASSLVGGSYEQYF.

The chain joins TRBV13 to TRBJ2-7; 9 bases agree with TRBD1. The CDR3 length is 15 residues. Germline V gives CDR1 PRHDT, CDR2 FYEKMQ (reference sequence). The V and J ends lost 5 bases and 1 base, in that order; junction bases with no gene match: 6. The CDR3 DNA is TGTGCCAGCAGCGCCCGGGACAGGGTTTCCTACGAGCAGTACTTC. Amino acids: CASSARDRVSYEQYF.

The chain employs TRBV9 and TRBJ2-3; 9 positions match TRBD2. V trimming: 4 bases; J trimming: 2 bases; junction bases outside the gene matches: 14. The CDR3 is 18 amino acids. Germline V gene sequence: CDR1 SGDLS, CDR2 YYNGEE. CDR3 sequence reads: CASSPLGAGGLTTDTQYF. The DNA of the CDR3 is TGTGCCAGCAGCCCCCTGGGAGCGGGGGGTCTTACCACAGATACGCAGTATTTT.

The V gene is TRBV19, the J gene TRBJ2-1; D may be TRBD1 (6 bases). CDR3 length equals 13 residues. V was pared by 6 bases and J by 6 bases, with 12 bases between. CDR1 LNHDA and CDR2 SQIVND come from the germline V gene (reference sequence). The CDR3 region is CASRGASLNEQFF. In DNA form, the CDR3 reads TGTGCCAGTAGGGGGGCCAGCCTCAATGAGCAGTTCTTC.

The chain joins TRBV29-1 to TRBJ2-2, with D possibly TRBD2 on 5 matching bases. This CDR3 spans 14 amino acids. V shed 7 bases and J shed 2 bases, with 14 bases lying between them. Looked up from germline, CDR1 is SQVTM and CDR2 is ANQGSEA. The CDR3 DNA reads TGCAGCGCCGCGGGTTCTAAAAACACCGGGGAGCTGTTTTTT. Protein product: CSAAGSKNTGELFF.

This clone was seen a handful of times. This sequence joins TRBV27 and TRBJ1-1; unclear D gene. CDR3 size: 14 residues. The V gene's germline CDR1 is MNHEY and CDR2 SMNVEV (reference sequence). Trimming pared 5 bases from V and 1 base from J, leaving 11 bases between. The DNA of the CDR3 is TGTGCCAGCAGTCCGGGGTCAACGAACACTGAAGCTTTCTTT. Protein product: CASSPGSTNTEAFF.